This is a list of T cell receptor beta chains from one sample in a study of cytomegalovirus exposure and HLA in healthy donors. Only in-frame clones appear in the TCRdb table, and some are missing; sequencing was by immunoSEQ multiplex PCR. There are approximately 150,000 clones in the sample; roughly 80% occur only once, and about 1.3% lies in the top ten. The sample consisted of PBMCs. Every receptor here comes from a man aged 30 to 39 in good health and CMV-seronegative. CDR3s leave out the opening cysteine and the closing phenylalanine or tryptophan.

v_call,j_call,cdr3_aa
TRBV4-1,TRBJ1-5,ASSRQGSNQPQH
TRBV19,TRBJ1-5,ASRTGFSNQPQH
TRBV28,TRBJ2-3,ASSSGLPDTQY
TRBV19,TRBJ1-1,ASSGAAEAF
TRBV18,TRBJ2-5,ASSPSSPPETQY
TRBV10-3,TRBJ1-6,AIKDRSSYNSPLH
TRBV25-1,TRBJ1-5,ASSSQGQPQH
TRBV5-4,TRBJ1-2,ASSLDRGPGYT
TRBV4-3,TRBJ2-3,ASSQGTSGLDTQY
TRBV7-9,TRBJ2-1,ASSLETGGQF
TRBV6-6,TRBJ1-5,ASSYSGGVGQPQH
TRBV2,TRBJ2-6,ASQRQGLYSGANVLT
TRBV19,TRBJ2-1,ASSKGQPDNEQF
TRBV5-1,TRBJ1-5,ASSSCETGGACNQPQH
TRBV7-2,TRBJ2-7,ASSLEGVSHEQY
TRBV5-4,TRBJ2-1,ASSPPERELGNEQF
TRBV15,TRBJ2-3,ATSRDMIAGGLRY
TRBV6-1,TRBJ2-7,ASIQDYPYEQY
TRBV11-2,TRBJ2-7,ASSLSRGYEQY